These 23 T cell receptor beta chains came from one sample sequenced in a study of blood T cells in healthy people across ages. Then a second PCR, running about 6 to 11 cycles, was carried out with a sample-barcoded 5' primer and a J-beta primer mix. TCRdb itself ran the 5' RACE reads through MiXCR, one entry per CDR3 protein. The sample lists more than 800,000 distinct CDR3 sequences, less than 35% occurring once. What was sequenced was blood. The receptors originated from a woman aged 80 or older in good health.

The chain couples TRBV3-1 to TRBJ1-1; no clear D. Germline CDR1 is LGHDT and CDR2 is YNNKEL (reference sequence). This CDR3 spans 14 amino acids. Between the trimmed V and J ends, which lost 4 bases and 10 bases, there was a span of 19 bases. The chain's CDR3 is CASSPPGGPVGAFF. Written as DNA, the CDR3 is TGTGCCAGCAGCCCCCCGGGCGGGCCGGTCGGAGCTTTCTTT.

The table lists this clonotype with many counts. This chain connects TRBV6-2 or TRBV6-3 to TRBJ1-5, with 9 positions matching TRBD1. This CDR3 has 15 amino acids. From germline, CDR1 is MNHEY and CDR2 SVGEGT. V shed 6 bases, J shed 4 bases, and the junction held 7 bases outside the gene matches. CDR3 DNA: TGTGCCAGCAGCCAACGACAGGGGGGGAATCAGCCCCAGCATTTT. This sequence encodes CASSQRQGGNQPQHF.

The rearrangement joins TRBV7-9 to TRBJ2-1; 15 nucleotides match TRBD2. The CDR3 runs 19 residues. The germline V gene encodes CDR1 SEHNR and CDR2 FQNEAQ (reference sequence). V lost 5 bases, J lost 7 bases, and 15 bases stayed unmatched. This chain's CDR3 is CASSTAGLAGGPDRNEQFF. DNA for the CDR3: TGTGCCAGCAGCACCGCAGGACTAGCGGGGGGGCCAGATAGGAATGAGCAGTTCTTC.

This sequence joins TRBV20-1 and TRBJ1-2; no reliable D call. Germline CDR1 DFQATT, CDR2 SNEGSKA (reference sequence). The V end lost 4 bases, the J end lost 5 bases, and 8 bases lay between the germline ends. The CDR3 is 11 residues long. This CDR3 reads CSAILKYGYTF. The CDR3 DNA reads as TGCAGTGCTATTCTCAAGTATGGCTACACCTTC.

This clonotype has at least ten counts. DNA for the CDR3: TGCAGTGCTACCGGACTAGCGGGGGGGAGACAAGAGACCCAGTACTTC. Its translation: CSATGLAGGRQETQYF. The rearrangement joins TRBV20-1 to TRBJ2-5; TRBD2 matches at 15 bases. Germline CDR1 is DFQATT and CDR2 is SNEGSKA (reference sequence). This CDR3 is built from 16 residues. After removal of 4 bases from V and 2 bases from J, the junction contained 5 bases not matched to a gene.

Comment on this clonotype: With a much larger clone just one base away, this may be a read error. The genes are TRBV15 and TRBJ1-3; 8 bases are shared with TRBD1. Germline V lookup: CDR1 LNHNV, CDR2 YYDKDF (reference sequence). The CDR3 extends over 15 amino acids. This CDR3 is CATRSGQGSGNAIYF. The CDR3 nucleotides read TGTGCCACCCGATCCGGACAGGGATCTGGAAACGCCATATATTTT.

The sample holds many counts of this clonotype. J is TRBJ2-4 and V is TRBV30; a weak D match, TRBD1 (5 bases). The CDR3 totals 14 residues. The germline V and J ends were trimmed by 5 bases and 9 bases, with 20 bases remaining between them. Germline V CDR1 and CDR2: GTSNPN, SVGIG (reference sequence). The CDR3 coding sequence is TGTGCCTGGGGGGCGAAGGGGTTTCTGAGCATTCAGTACTTC. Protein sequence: CAWGAKGFLSIQYF.

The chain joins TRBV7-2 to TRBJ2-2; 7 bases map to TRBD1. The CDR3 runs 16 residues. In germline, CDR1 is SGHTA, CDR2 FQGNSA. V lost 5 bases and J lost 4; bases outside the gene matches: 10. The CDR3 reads CASSPGQAQGTGELFF. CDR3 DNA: TGTGCCAGCAGCCCCGGACAGGCCCAGGGCACCGGGGAGCTGTTTTTT.

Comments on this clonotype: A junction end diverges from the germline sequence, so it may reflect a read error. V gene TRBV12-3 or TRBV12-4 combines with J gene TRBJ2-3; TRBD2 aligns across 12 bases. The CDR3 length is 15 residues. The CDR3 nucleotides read TGCGCCAGCAGACGGACTAGCGGGGTAGCAGATACGCAGTATTTT. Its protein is CASRRTSGVADTQYF.

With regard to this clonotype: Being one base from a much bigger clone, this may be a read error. CDR3 sequence: CASRLSVDDAQYF. The CDR3 coding sequence is TGTGCCAGCAGACTCTCGGTGGATGATGCGCAGTATTTT. J is TRBJ2-3 and V is TRBV12-3 or TRBV12-4, with unresolved D. Trimming pared 6 bases from V and 10 bases from J, leaving 17 bases between. This CDR3 has 13 residues.

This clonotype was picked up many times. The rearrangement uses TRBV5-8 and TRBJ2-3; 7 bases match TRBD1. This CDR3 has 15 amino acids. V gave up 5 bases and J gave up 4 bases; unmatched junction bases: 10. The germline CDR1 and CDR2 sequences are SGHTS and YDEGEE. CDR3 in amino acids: CASSPRLGGADTQYF. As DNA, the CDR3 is TGTGCCAGCAGTCCGAGGCTAGGGGGCGCAGATACGCAGTATTTT.

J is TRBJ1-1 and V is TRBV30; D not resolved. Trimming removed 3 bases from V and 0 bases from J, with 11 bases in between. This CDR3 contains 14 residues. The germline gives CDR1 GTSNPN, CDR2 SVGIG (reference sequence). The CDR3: CAWSKRAVNTEAFF. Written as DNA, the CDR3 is TGTGCCTGGAGCAAAAGGGCGGTGAACACTGAAGCTTTCTTT.

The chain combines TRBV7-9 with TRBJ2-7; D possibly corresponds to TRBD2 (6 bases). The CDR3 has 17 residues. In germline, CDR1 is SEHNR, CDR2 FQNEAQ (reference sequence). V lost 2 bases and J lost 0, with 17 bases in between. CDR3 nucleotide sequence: TGTGCCAGCAGCTTAACCCGGGTGGCGGGAAGCTCCTACGAGCAGTACTTC. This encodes CASSLTRVAGSSYEQYF.

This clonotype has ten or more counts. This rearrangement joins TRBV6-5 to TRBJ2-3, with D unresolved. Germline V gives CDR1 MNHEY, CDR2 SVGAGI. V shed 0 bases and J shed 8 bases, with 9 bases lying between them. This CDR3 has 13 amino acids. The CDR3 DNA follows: TGTGCCAGCAGTTACTCGCTGGGCGGTACGCAGTATTTT. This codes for CASSYSLGGTQYF.

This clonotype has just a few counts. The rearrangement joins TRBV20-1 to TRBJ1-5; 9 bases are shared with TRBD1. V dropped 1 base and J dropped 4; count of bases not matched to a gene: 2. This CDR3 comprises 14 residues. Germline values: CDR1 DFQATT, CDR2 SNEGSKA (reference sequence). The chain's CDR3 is CSARGGTGNQPQHF. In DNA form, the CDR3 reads TGCAGTGCTAGAGGTGGGACAGGGAATCAGCCCCAGCATTTT.

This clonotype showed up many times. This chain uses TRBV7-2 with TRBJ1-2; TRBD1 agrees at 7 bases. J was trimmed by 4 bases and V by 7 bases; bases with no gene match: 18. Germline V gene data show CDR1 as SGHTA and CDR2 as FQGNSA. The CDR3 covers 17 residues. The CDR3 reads CASTIGGRGIGSYGYTF. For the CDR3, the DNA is TGTGCCAGCACCATCGGGGGCAGGGGGATAGGGTCCTATGGCTACACCTTC.

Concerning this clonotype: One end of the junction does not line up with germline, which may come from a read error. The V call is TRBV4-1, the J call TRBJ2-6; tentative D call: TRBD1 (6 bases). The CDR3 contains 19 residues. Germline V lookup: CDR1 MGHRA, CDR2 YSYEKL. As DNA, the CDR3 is TGCGCCAGCAGCCAAGATAGCCCACAGGGCTACTCTGGGGCCAACGTCCGGACTTTC. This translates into CASSQDSPQGYSGANVRTF.

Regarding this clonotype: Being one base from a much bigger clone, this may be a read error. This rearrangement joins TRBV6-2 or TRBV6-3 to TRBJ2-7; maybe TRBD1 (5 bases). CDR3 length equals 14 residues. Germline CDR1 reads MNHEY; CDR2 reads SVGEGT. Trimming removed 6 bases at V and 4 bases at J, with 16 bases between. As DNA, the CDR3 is TGTGCCAGCAGGCCCATAGGGGCCGGGTACGAGCAGTACTTC. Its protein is CASRPIGAGYEQYF.

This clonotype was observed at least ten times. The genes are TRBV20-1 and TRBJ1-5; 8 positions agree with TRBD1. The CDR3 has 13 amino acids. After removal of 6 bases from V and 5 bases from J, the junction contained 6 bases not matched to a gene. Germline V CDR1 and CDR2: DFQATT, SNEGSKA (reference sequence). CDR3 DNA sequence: TGCAGTGCCGGGACAGGATTCGATCAGCCCCAGCATTTT. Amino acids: CSAGTGFDQPQHF.

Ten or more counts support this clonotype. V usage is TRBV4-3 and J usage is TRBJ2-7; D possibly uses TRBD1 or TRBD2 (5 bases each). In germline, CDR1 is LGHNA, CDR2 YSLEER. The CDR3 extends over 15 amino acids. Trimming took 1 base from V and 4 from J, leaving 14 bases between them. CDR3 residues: CASSQGRDPRYEQYF. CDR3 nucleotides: TGCGCCAGCAGCCAAGGCAGGGACCCCCGATACGAGCAGTACTTC.

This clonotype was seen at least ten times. The CDR3: CASSSTTKSGYTF. The CDR3 nucleotides read TGTGCCAGCAGCAGTACGACAAAAAGTGGCTACACCTTC. The chain couples TRBV9 to TRBJ1-2, with D unclear. V was pared by 4 bases and J by 7 bases, with 14 bases between. This CDR3 has 13 amino acids. Germline V gene sequence: CDR1 SGDLS, CDR2 YYNGEE.

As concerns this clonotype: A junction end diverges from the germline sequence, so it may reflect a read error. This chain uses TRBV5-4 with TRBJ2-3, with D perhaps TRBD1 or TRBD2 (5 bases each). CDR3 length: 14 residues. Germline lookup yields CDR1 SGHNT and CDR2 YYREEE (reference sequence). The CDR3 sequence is CASSWDGSTDTRYF. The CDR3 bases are TGTGCCAGCAGCTGGGACGGCAGCACAGATACGCGGTATTTT.

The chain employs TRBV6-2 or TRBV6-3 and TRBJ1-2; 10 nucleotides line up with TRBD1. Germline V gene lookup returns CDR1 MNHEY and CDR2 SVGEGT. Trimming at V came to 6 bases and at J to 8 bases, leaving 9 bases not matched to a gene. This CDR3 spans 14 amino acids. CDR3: CASSKDRGTEGYTF. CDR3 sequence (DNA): TGTGCCAGCAGCAAGGACAGGGGGACGGAGGGCTACACCTTC.